These 3 T cell receptor beta chains share one sample of origin, sequenced in a study of blood T cell repertoires in COVID-19. Profiling relied on immunoSEQ multiplex PCR, and the TCRdb table lists in-frame clones only, not all of them. The sample consists of more than 85,000 clones, 75% to 85% of them appearing once. The sequenced sample consisted of peripheral blood. The receptor set was obtained from a woman in her sixties or seventies with acute or convalescent COVID-19.

This chain connects TRBV4-1 to TRBJ2-7, with TRBD1 matching over 8 bases. This CDR3 is 15 amino acids long. CDR1 is MGHRA and CDR2 is YSYEKL in the germline V gene. V shed 4 bases, J shed 2 bases, and the junction held 7 bases outside the gene matches. CDR3 nucleotides: TGCGCCAGCAGCCCTACCGGGACAGGACCCTACGAGCAGTACTTC. Translated: CASSPTGTGPYEQYF.

This clone was seen a few times. V and J are TRBV7-9 and TRBJ2-7; 9 bases are a match to TRBD1. This CDR3 comprises 16 residues. Germline CDR1 and CDR2: SEHNR and FQNEAQ (reference sequence). The J segment lost 1 base and the V segment lost 2 bases, leaving 6 bases of the junction unmatched. As DNA, the CDR3 is TGTGCCAGCAGCTTAATGGGCGGGACAGGGTCCTACGAGCAGTACTTC. This encodes CASSLMGGTGSYEQYF.

This clone occurred a few times. This rearrangement joins TRBV5-5 to TRBJ2-5, with 9 nucleotides matching TRBD2. CDR1 and CDR2 (germline): SGHKS, YYEKEE (reference sequence). The CDR3 sequence is 14 residues long. Germline trimming cut 4 bases from V and 4 bases from J; bases unmatched to any gene: 5. Here the CDR3 reads CASSGAGGTETQYF. The CDR3, as DNA: TGTGCCAGCAGCGGAGCGGGGGGCACAGAGACCCAGTACTTC.